These T cell receptor beta chains were read from a single sample in a study of Ad26.COV2.S vaccination and SARS-CoV-2 variants. This table comes from immunoSEQ multiplex PCR, and its TCRdb copy is limited to in-frame clones, with some not included. Of 360,000 or so clones listed, over 75% are singletons. Sequenced here: peripheral blood, sampled in a trial of Ad26.COV2.S vaccine versus placebo. The receptor source for this set is a person between 18 and 59 years old who received the Ad26.COV2.S COVID-19 vaccine or a placebo. Each CDR3 is given with its conserved first and last residue. The D gene is left open where the match is weak. A clone size is listed for some rows: how often the clone was seen (once, few, many), or a class if it is expanded.

j_call	clone_size	d_call	v_call	cdr3_nt	cdr3_aa
TRBJ2-5	once	TRBD2	TRBV19	TGTGCCAGTAGCAGTTCAGGGAGGGGTGAGACCCAGTACTTC	CASSSSGRGETQYF
TRBJ2-3	.	TRBD1	TRBV18	TGTGCCAGCTCACCCGGACAGGGCAGCACAGATACGCAGTATTTT	CASSPGQGSTDTQYF
TRBJ2-7	once	.	TRBV2	TGTGCCAGCAGCCGGGACTCCTACGAGCAGTACTTC	CASSRDSYEQYF
TRBJ1-1	.	.	TRBV9	TGTGCCAGCAGCCCCTCAGGAAGGGGGGCGGACACTGAAGCTTTCTTT	CASSPSGRGADTEAFF
TRBJ1-5	.	TRBD1	TRBV19	TGTGCCAGTAGTATAGTCGGGACAGGGATTCCCCAGCATTTT	CASSIVGTGIPQHF
TRBJ1-2	.	.	TRBV12-5	TGTGCTAGTGGTCCCCAAGGGACCGGCTACACCTTC	CASGPQGTGYTF
TRBJ2-7	.	.	TRBV24-1	TGTGCCACCAGTGACCTTGGGACAACTAGTCTCTACGAGCAGTACTTC	CATSDLGTTSLYEQYF
TRBJ1-2	.	.	TRBV30	TGTGCCTGGACAGACGGCTGGTACGGCTACACCTTC	CAWTDGWYGYTF
TRBJ2-1	.	TRBD2	TRBV28	TGTGCCAGCAGTCCAAGCGGGATCTCCTACAATGAGCAGTTCTTC	CASSPSGISYNEQFF
TRBJ2-1	.	.	TRBV5-6	TGTGCCAGCACCTCGCTGGCAGTCTCCTACAATGAGCAGTTCTTC	CASTSLAVSYNEQFF
TRBJ2-1	.	.	TRBV7-2	TGTGCCAGCAGCTTAGTTCGGGTCGGGGAGCAGTTCTTC	CASSLVRVGEQFF
TRBJ2-1	.	TRBD2	TRBV5-1	TGCGCCAGCAGCTTGCAACCAGCGGGAGGCTACAATGAGCAGTTCTTC	CASSLQPAGGYNEQFF
TRBJ1-2	.	.	TRBV6-2/TRBV6-3	TGTGCCAGCAGTTACACCCGGACAGCTTACTATGGCTACACCTTC	CASSYTRTAYYGYTF
TRBJ1-4	once	.	TRBV7-3	TGTGCCAGCAGCTTGGGGGGACTGTTTTTT	CASSLGGLFF
TRBJ1-2	.	.	TRBV18	TGTGCCAGCTCACCAGGGCGGTATGGCTACACCTTC	CASSPGRYGYTF
TRBJ2-6	once	.	TRBV5-6	TGTGCCAGCAGCAGTACAGGAACTAAATCTGGGGCCAACGTCCTGACTTTC	CASSSTGTKSGANVLTF
TRBJ2-1	.	.	TRBV2	TGTGCCAGCACCCGGGAAGGAGGGAGGGGGGGCAATGAGCAGTTCTTC	CASTREGGRGGNEQFF
TRBJ2-7	.	.	TRBV12-3/TRBV12-4	TGTGCCAGCAGTAGAGGGTCCACCTACGAGCAGTACTTC	CASSRGSTYEQYF
TRBJ1-3	.	.	TRBV7-9	TGTGCCAGCAGGCATGGACCCAGAAGAGGCTCTGGAAACACCATATATTTT	CASRHGPRRGSGNTIYF
TRBJ2-5	.	.	TRBV7-3	TGTGCCAGCAGCTTGGGCAGTCAAGAGACCCAGTACTTC	CASSLGSQETQYF
TRBJ1-2	few	.	TRBV30	TGTGCCTGGACGCCAGGGTTCGGCTATGGCTACACCTTC	CAWTPGFGYGYTF
TRBJ2-1	.	.	TRBV9	TGTGCCAGCAGCGTAGTGGGGGGAAACAATGAGCAGTTCTTC	CASSVVGGNNEQFF